This TCR beta chain was identified in a study of T-cell memory formation after mild COVID-19. The length of the CDR3 is 16 residues. The V and J ends lost 4 bases and 6 bases respectively, with 19 bases between them. Germline V CDR1 and CDR2: SGDLS, YYNGEE. A few counts support this clonotype. A single record per CDR3 protein comes from TCRdb applying MiXCR to the 5' RACE reads. The sample consists of around 180,000 distinct CDR3 sequences, roughly 17% of them appearing once. This TCR came from an adult woman who had mild COVID-19 (a few samples of this study predate the infection). Cell type and time point are not known. J is TRBJ2-2 and V is TRBV9; TRBD2 is a possible D gene (7 bases). The sequencing input was PBMCs or a T cell subset sorted from them (not recorded which). CDR3 bases: TGTGCCAGCAGCCCACCCGGGGGGCTTCGGTCCGGGGAGCTGTTTTTT. This encodes CASSPPGGLRSGELFF.